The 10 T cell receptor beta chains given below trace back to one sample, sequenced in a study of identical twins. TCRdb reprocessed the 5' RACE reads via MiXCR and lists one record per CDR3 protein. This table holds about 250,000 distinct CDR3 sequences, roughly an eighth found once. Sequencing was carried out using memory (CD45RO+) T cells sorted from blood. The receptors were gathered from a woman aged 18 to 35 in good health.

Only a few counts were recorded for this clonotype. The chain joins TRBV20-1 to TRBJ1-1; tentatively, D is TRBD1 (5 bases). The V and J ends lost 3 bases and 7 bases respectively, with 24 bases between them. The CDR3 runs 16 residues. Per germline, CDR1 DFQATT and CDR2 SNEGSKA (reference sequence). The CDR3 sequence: CSASFISGRRIDEAFF. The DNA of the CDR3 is TGCAGTGCTAGTTTTATTTCGGGACGGCGAATCGATGAAGCTTTCTTT.

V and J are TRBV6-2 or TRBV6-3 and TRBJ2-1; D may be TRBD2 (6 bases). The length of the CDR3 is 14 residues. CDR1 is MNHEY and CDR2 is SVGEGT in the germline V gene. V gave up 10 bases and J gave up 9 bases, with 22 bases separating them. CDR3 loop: CATQKVRERLEQFF. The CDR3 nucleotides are TGTGCCACCCAAAAGGTCCGGGAGCGGCTTGAGCAGTTCTTC.

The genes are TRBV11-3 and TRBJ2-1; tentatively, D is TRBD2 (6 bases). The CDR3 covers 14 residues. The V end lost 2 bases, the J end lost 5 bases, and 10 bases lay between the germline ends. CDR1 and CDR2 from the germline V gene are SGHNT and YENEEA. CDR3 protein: CASSLREHNNEQFF. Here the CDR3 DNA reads TGTGCCAGCAGCTTACGGGAGCACAACAATGAGCAGTTCTTC.

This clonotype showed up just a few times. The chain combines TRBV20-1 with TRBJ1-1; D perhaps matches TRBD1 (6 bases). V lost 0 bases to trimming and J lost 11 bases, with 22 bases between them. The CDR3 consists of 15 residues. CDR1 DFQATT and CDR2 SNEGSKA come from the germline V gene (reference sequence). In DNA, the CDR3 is TGCAGTGCTAGAGATCTTCAGGCGGACAGCGGTTGGGCTTTCTTT. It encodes CSARDLQADSGWAFF.

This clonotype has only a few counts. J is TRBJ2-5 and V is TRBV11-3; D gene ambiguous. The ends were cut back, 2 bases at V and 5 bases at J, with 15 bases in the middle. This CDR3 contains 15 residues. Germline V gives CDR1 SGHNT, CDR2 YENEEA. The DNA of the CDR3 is TGTGCCAGCAGCTTATCGGCTAGAGGTTCTGAGACCCAGTACTTC. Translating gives CASSLSARGSETQYF.

The chain's CDR3 is CASSLDVYGPQHF. CDR3 coding DNA: TGTGCCAGCAGCCTGGACGTATACGGGCCCCAGCATTTT. This rearrangement joins TRBV7-8 to TRBJ1-5, with D hard to call. Germline V gene lookup returns CDR1 SGHVS and CDR2 FQNEAQ. The CDR3 runs 13 residues. Between the trimmed V and J ends, which lost 5 bases and 9 bases, there was a span of 14 bases.

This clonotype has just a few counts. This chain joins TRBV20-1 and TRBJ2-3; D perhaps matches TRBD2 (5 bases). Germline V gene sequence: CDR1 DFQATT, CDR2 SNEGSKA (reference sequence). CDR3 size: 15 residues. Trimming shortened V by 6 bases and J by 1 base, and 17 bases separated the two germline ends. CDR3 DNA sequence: TGCAGTGCGAAGCGGACTCGGGTGGGCACAGATACGCAGTATTTT. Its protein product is CSAKRTRVGTDTQYF.

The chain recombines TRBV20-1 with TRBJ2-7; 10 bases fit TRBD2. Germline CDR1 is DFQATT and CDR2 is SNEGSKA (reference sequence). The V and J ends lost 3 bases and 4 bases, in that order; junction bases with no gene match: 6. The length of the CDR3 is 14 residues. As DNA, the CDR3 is TGCAGTGCTAGGCCACTAGCGGGGCCGTACGAGCAGTACTTC. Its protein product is CSARPLAGPYEQYF.

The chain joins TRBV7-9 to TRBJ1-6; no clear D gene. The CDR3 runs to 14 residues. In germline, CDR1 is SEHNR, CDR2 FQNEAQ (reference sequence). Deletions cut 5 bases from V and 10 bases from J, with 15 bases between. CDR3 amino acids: CASSLTPHESPLHF. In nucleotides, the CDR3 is TGTGCCAGCAGCCTCACCCCGCACGAATCACCCCTCCACTTT.

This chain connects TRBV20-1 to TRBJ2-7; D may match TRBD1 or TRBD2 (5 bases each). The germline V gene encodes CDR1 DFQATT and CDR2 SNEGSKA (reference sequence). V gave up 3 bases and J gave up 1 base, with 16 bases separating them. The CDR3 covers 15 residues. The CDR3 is CSASEEDMGSYEQYF. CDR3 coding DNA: TGCAGTGCTAGCGAGGAGGACATGGGATCCTACGAGCAGTACTTC.